The next 17 T cell receptor beta chains were all read from a single sample in a study of T cell responses to AZD1222 COVID-19 vaccine. Some clones are missing from TCRdb's copy, which holds only in-frame ones; the method was immunoSEQ multiplex PCR. The sample lists about 91,000 clones; roughly 84% were seen once. The material sequenced was peripheral blood, taken on day 0 of AZD1222 vaccination. Every receptor here comes from an adult in good health.

The chain employs TRBV27 and TRBJ2-7; TRBD1 matches at 12 bases. V was clipped by 6 bases and J by 4 bases; unmatched bases: 7. This CDR3 has 15 residues. Per the germline V gene, CDR1 is MNHEY and CDR2 is SMNVEV (reference sequence). In nucleotides, the CDR3 is TGTGCCAGCAGCCGCTCGGGACAGGGGGCGTACGAGCAGTACTTC. Translating it yields CASSRSGQGAYEQYF.

This clone was detected only a few times. This chain links TRBV7-2 with TRBJ2-3; perhaps TRBD2 as D (6 bases). Germline loops: CDR1 SGHTA, CDR2 FQGNSA. There are 15 residues in the CDR3. V shed 5 bases and J shed 2 bases, with 14 bases lying between them. The CDR3 nucleotides read TGTGCCAGCAGCCGGGGAGGTCCTATCACAGATACGCAGTATTTT. Amino acid sequence: CASSRGGPITDTQYF.

The genes are TRBV27 and TRBJ1-1, with TRBD1 matching 7 bases. This CDR3 spans 14 amino acids. Germline lookup yields CDR1 MNHEY and CDR2 SMNVEV (reference sequence). The V segment lost 9 bases and the J segment 1 base; nucleotides outside the gene matches: 8. For the CDR3, the DNA is TGTGCCAGTCAGGGGGGACGGAGGAACACTGAAGCTTTCTTT. Amino acids: CASQGGRRNTEAFF.

V and J are TRBV28 and TRBJ1-2; D is possibly TRBD1 (6 bases). Germline V gene lookup returns CDR1 MDHEN and CDR2 SYDVKM. The germline V and J ends were trimmed by 6 bases and 4 bases, with 12 bases remaining between them. This CDR3 contains 13 residues. Here the CDR3 reads CASRPGVSYGYTF. Written as DNA, the CDR3 is TGTGCCAGCAGGCCAGGGGTGAGCTATGGCTACACCTTC.

The CDR3 region is CASSPIRTGRTYEQYF. The CDR3 DNA reads TGTGCCAGCAGCCCCATACGGACAGGGAGAACCTACGAGCAGTACTTC. The chain carries TRBV7-6 and TRBJ2-7, with 8 bases lining up with TRBD1. With 5 bases clipped from V and 2 bases from J, the junction kept 11 bases outside the gene matches. The germline gives CDR1 SGHVS, CDR2 FNYEAQ. The length of the CDR3 is 16 residues.

The genes are TRBV7-2 and TRBJ1-2, with 10 nucleotides matching TRBD1. The CDR3 runs to 15 residues. CDR1 is SGHTA, CDR2 FQGNSA, per germline. J gave up 2 bases and V 5 bases, and 5 bases lay outside the gene matches. The CDR3 loop is CASSADRGLNYGYTF. The CDR3 coding sequence is TGTGCCAGCAGCGCCGACAGGGGGCTGAACTATGGCTACACCTTC.

J is TRBJ2-7 and V is TRBV28, with D unclear. The V gene lost 6 bases and the J gene lost 2 bases, with 5 bases spanning the gap. Germline CDR1 MDHEN, CDR2 SYDVKM. CDR3 length: 11 amino acids. The CDR3 nucleotides are TGTGCCAGCAGCGCTACCTACGAGCAGTACTTC. Translation: CASSATYEQYF.

This clone was detected ten times or more. This chain connects TRBV7-8 to TRBJ1-6; no reliable D call. The CDR3 length is 14 residues. Germline V CDR1 and CDR2: SGHVS, FQNEAQ. Trimming pared 1 base from V and 9 bases from J, leaving 10 bases between. The CDR3 DNA follows: TGTGCCAGCAGCTTAGAGGGAGCGAGTTCACCCCTCCACTTT. It yields the protein CASSLEGASSPLHF.

The V and J genes are TRBV2 and TRBJ1-1; maybe TRBD1 (5 bases). CDR1 and CDR2 (germline): SNHLY, FYNNEI. Trimming cost V 2 bases and J 7 bases, with 14 bases left between them. CDR3 length equals 14 residues. In nucleotides, the CDR3 is TGTGCCAGCAGTGAAACCCGGTCGGGGGGTGAAGCTTTCTTT. Protein sequence: CASSETRSGGEAFF.

Written as DNA, the CDR3 is TGTGCCAGCAGTTTATACCGGGGGGCAGACTATGGCTACACCTTC. This codes for CASSLYRGADYGYTF. The genes are TRBV27 and TRBJ1-2; D may be TRBD1 (6 bases). This CDR3 region has 15 residues. CDR1 and CDR2 (germline): MNHEY, SMNVEV (reference sequence). V dropped 1 base and J dropped 3 bases, with 12 bases sitting between them.

The chain has TRBV7-8 and TRBJ1-2; D remains unclear. Germline V CDR1 and CDR2: SGHVS, FQNEAQ. Trimming stripped 1 base from V and 4 bases from J, with 7 bases between. This CDR3 is built from 13 residues. The CDR3 bases are TGTGCCAGCAGCTTAGGGGGTAGCTATGGCTACACCTTC. Its translation: CASSLGGSYGYTF.

Details on this clone: A read error may account for a junction end that differs from germline. This chain connects TRBV6-5 to TRBJ2-6; D not resolved. CDR1 and CDR2 from the germline V gene are MNHEY and SVGAGI. There are 13 residues in the CDR3. For the CDR3, the DNA is TGTGCCAGCAGTTACTCTCGGGCCAACGTCCTGACTTTC. This encodes CASSYSRANVLTF.

This clone has just a few counts. The CDR3 reads CASSTGVQETQYF. For the CDR3, the DNA is TGTGCCAGCAGCACAGGGGTTCAAGAGACCCAGTACTTC. The chain recombines TRBV5-5 with TRBJ2-5, with TRBD1 matching 7 bases. The CDR3 totals 13 residues. Germline-derived CDR1 and CDR2 are SGHKS and YYEKEE (reference sequence). V lost 4 bases and J lost 2; bases outside the gene matches: 2.

The V gene is TRBV7-8, the J gene TRBJ2-7; maybe TRBD1 (5 bases). V shed 1 base and J shed 1 base, with 17 bases lying between them. Germline loops: CDR1 SGHVS, CDR2 FQNEAQ. CDR3 length: 17 residues. DNA for the CDR3: TGTGCCAGCAGCTTAGTCGGCCGGGCAGGGTCATCCTACGAGCAGTACTTC. Amino acids: CASSLVGRAGSSYEQYF.

J is TRBJ1-6 and V is TRBV27; 7 nucleotides line up with TRBD1. Losses at the gene ends were 6 bases for V and 6 bases for J; bases not matched to a gene: 2. There are 13 residues in the CDR3. CDR1 is MNHEY, CDR2 SMNVEV, per germline (reference sequence). CDR3 nucleotides: TGTGCCAGCAGCAGGGACAGTAATTCACCCCTCCACTTT. Translating it yields CASSRDSNSPLHF.

The V gene is TRBV7-2, the J gene TRBJ2-1; the match to TRBD1 covers 9 bases. With 5 bases clipped from V and 4 bases from J, the junction kept 6 bases outside the gene matches. CDR1 SGHTA and CDR2 FQGNSA come from the germline V gene. The CDR3 has 15 residues. The CDR3 loop is CASSTGTGWYNEQFF. In DNA form, the CDR3 reads TGTGCCAGCAGCACCGGGACAGGGTGGTACAATGAGCAGTTCTTC.

V usage is TRBV3-1 (or the pseudogene TRBV3-2) and J usage is TRBJ2-1; no reliable D call. The CDR3 contains 11 residues. V was clipped by 4 bases and J by 6 bases, with 4 bases between them. Germline V gene data show CDR1 as LGHDT and CDR2 as YNNKEL (reference sequence). CDR3 amino acids: CASSLPNEQFF. Here the CDR3 DNA reads TGTGCCAGCAGCCTTCCCAATGAGCAGTTCTTC.